The clone carrying this T cell receptor (beta chain) was seen only a few times. Authors' analysis steps: Cell counts per sample came from amplifying reference gene primers. Measured with immunoSEQ multiplex PCR; TCRdb has only the in-frame clones, and not every one. V and J calls and clone size are copied from that table; D and trimming were computed from the DNA. This table holds about 190,000 clones, under 80% found once. This CDR3 has 16 amino acids. Germline lookup yields CDR1 LNHDA and CDR2 SQIVND (reference sequence). The V gene lost 6 bases and the J gene lost 3 bases, with 17 bases spanning the gap. These data belong to a study of blood T cell repertoires in COVID-19. Whole-study context: Samples taken during acute and convalescent COVID-19 were collected in the United States, Italy and Spain. Nucleic acid was either cDNA or gDNA, and it came from T cells, B-cell-depleted T cells, or PBMCs.

The specimen was peripheral blood. J is TRBJ2-2 and V is TRBV19; TRBD2 might be the D (6 bases). This TCR derives from a woman aged 45-65 years with acute or convalescent COVID-19. DNA of the CDR3: TGTGCCAGTAGGGGAGGATCGGTAGTTGACACCGGGGAGCTGTTTTTT. It is translated as CASRGGSVVDTGELFF.